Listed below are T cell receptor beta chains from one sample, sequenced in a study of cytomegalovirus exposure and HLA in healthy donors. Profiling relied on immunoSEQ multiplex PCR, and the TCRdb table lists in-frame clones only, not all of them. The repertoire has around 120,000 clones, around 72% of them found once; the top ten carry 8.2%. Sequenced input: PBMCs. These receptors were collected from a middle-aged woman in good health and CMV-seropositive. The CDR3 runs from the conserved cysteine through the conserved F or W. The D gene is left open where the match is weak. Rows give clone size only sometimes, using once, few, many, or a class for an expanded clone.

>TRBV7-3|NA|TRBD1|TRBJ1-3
CASSSDRGSNTIYF
TGTGCCAGCAGCTCAGACAGGGGGAGCAACACCATATATTTT
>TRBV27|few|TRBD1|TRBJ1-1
CASSFGQGGTEAFF
TGTGCCAGCAGTTTTGGACAGGGGGGCACTGAAGCTTTCTTT
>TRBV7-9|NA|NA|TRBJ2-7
CASSLYSGSYNEQYF
TGTGCCAGCAGCTTGTATTCTGGGAGTTACAACGAGCAGTACTTC
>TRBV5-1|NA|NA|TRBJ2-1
CASSLDDSSSYNEQFF
TGCGCCAGCAGCTTGGACGATTCTAGCTCCTACAATGAGCAGTTCTTC
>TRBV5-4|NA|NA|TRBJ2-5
CASSLRAGGQETQYF
TGTGCCAGCAGCTTGAGGGCAGGGGGGCAAGAGACCCAGTACTTC
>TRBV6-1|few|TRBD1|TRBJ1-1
CASSYTGGETEAFF
TGTGCCAGCAGTTATACAGGGGGCGAGACTGAAGCTTTCTTT
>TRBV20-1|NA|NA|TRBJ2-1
CSASGDNEQFF
TGCAGTGCTAGTGGAGACAATGAGCAGTTCTTC
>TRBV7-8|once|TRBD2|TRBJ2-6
CASSSPSGAESGANVLTF
TGTGCCAGCAGCAGCCCTAGCGGGGCTGAATCTGGGGCCAACGTCCTGACTTTC
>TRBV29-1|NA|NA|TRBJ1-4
CSVIRDTSGNEKLFF
TGCAGCGTCATCCGGGACACCAGTGGGAATGAAAAACTGTTTTTT
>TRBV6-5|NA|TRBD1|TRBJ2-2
CASSQTGRGELFF
TGTGCCAGCAGTCAGACAGGGCGCGGGGAGCTGTTTTTT
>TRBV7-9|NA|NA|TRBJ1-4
CASSPPGLTEKLFF
TGTGCCAGCAGCCCGCCGGGACTGACTGAAAAACTGTTTTTT
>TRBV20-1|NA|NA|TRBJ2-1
CSVKGNEQFF
TGCAGTGTGAAGGGGAATGAGCAGTTCTTC
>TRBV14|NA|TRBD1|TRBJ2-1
CASSPLGTGLNEQFF
TGTGCCAGCAGCCCCCTCGGGACAGGGTTGAATGAGCAGTTCTTC
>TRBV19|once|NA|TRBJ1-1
CASSFLSDTEAFF
TGTGCCAGTAGTTTCCTATCGGACACTGAAGCTTTCTTT
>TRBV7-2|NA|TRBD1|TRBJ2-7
CASRVGQAGEQYF
TGTGCCAGCAGGGTGGGACAGGCAGGGGAGCAGTACTTC
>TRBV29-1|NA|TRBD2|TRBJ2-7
CSVRYSGGNYEQYF
TGCAGCGTTCGATATAGCGGGGGGAACTACGAGCAGTACTTC
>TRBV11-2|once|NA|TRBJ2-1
CASSLLVAEQFF
TGTGCCAGCAGCTTACTGGTGGCTGAGCAGTTCTTC
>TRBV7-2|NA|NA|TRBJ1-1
CASSLGAGESEAFF
TGTGCCAGCAGCTTAGGGGCAGGGGAATCTGAAGCTTTCTTT
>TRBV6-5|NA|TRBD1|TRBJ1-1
CASSYLTRQGTAFF
TGTGCCAGCAGTTACTTAACCCGACAGGGGACGGCTTTCTTT
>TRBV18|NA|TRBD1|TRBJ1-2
CASSPGTGALLGYTF
TGTGCCAGCTCACCAGGGACAGGGGCCTTATTGGGCTACACCTTC
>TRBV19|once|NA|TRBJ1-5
CASSKMSRNNQPQHF
TGTGCCAGTAGTAAAATGTCGAGGAATAATCAGCCCCAGCATTTT
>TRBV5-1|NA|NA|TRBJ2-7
CASKPRTPAREEQYF
TGCGCCAGCAAACCTCGCACACCCGCCCGGGAGGAGCAGTACTTC
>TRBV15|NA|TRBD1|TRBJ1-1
CATSSWTGDSEAFF
TGTGCCACCAGCAGCTGGACAGGGGACTCTGAAGCTTTCTTT
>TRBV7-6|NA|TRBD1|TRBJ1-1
CASSLGSVGTGAEAFF
TGTGCCAGCAGCTTAGGTTCGGTAGGGACAGGGGCTGAAGCTTTCTTT
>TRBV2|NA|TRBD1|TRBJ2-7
CASSEMGDRDEQYF
TGTGCCAGCAGTGAAATGGGGGACAGGGACGAGCAGTACTTC
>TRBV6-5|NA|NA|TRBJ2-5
CASSYSPRETQYF
TGTGCCAGCAGTTACTCTCCGAGAGAGACCCAGTACTTC
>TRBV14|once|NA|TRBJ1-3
CASSPAGSSGNTIYF
TGTGCCAGCAGCCCTGCCGGGTCCTCTGGAAACACCATATATTTT
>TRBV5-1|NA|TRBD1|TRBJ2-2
CASAGQGGTGELFF
TGCGCCAGCGCAGGACAGGGGGGAACCGGGGAGCTGTTTTTT